Shown below are 23 T cell receptor beta chains from a single sample sequenced in a study of T cell responses to AZD1222 COVID-19 vaccine. Measured with immunoSEQ multiplex PCR; TCRdb has only the in-frame clones, and not every one. The repertoire holds fewer than 150,000 clones, with more than 70% as singletons. The starting material was peripheral blood, obtained on day 0 of AZD1222 vaccination. The source is an adult in good health.

The J gene is TRBJ1-4, the V gene TRBV28; D is unresolved. The length of the CDR3 is 13 residues. CDR1 MDHEN and CDR2 SYDVKM come from the germline V gene. The ends were cut back, 1 base at V and 5 bases at J, with 5 bases in the middle. The CDR3 nucleotides are TGTGCCAGCAGTTTATACAGAAATGAAAAACTGTTTTTT. It specifies CASSLYRNEKLFF.

The chain uses TRBV5-4 and TRBJ2-1; TRBD1 matches at 10 bases. This CDR3 comprises 15 residues. Germline trimming cut 5 bases from V and 6 bases from J; bases unmatched to any gene: 8. In germline, CDR1 is SGHNT, CDR2 YYREEE (reference sequence). CDR3 in DNA: TGTGCCAGCAGATACGGGACAGGGGAGGGCAATGAGCAGTTCTTC. This codes for CASRYGTGEGNEQFF.

This chain links TRBV6-5 with TRBJ1-1; D call uncertain. Germline V gene sequence: CDR1 MNHEY, CDR2 SVGAGI. Trimming took off 6 bases at V and 0 bases at J, with 11 bases between the two ends. This CDR3 is built from 14 residues. The CDR3 loop is CASRGDGLNTEAFF. The CDR3 DNA reads as TGTGCCAGCAGGGGCGACGGCCTGAACACTGAAGCTTTCTTT.

CDR3 protein: CASSSELAGGGHNEQFF. CDR3 DNA: TGTGCCAGCAGCTCCGAACTAGCGGGGGGTGGCCACAATGAGCAGTTCTTC. The chain couples TRBV7-3 to TRBJ2-1; 12 bases fit TRBD2. V gave up 4 bases and J gave up 5 bases; unmatched junction bases: 9. The germline V gene has CDR1 SGHTA and CDR2 FQGTGA. The CDR3 runs to 17 residues.

The J gene is TRBJ2-7, the V gene TRBV2, with TRBD1 as a possible D gene (5 bases). Germline V gene data show CDR1 as SNHLY and CDR2 as FYNNEI. Between the trimmed V and J ends, which lost 5 bases and 1 base, there was a span of 15 bases. The CDR3 covers 15 residues. The DNA for the CDR3 is TGTGCCAGCAGTCCTGGGGCAGCAGAATCCTACGAGCAGTACTTC. Its translation: CASSPGAAESYEQYF.

The rearrangement links TRBV20-1 to TRBJ1-1; TRBD1 is a possible D gene (6 bases). The CDR3 is 11 amino acids. Germline loops: CDR1 DFQATT, CDR2 SNEGSKA (reference sequence). Trimming shortened V by 6 bases and J by 6 bases, and 11 bases separated the two germline ends. Here the CDR3 reads CSAPRTAEAFF. CDR3 coding DNA: TGCAGTGCCCCCCGGACAGCTGAAGCTTTCTTT.

The chain combines TRBV10-3 with TRBJ1-3; TRBD1 agrees at 7 bases. Germline loops: CDR1 ENHRY, CDR2 SYGVKD. J gave up 4 bases and V 6 bases, and 6 bases lay outside the gene matches. The CDR3 has 14 amino acids. CDR3 coding DNA: TGTGCCATCAGGAGCGGGGGACAGGGAAACACCATATATTTT. This codes for CAIRSGGQGNTIYF.

The genes are TRBV4-3 and TRBJ2-5, with D possibly being TRBD2 (7 bases). Deletions cut 3 bases from V and 5 bases from J, with 19 bases between. CDR3 length equals 16 residues. The germline V gene encodes CDR1 LGHNA and CDR2 YSLEER. This CDR3 reads CASSQLVGGLGETQYF. The CDR3 bases are TGCGCCAGCAGCCAGCTCGTGGGGGGGCTGGGTGAGACCCAGTACTTC.

This chain uses TRBV28 with TRBJ2-1; the match to TRBD1 covers 7 bases. V was pared by 6 bases and J by 5 bases, with 10 bases of the junction left unmatched. Germline lookup yields CDR1 MDHEN and CDR2 SYDVKM. The CDR3 is 15 residues long. The CDR3 region is CASSRQGSFDNEQFF. The CDR3 DNA reads TGTGCCAGCAGCCGACAGGGATCCTTCGACAATGAGCAGTTCTTC.

This clone came up once. This chain uses TRBV18 with TRBJ1-4; D not certain. V was clipped by 3 bases and J by 6 bases, with 14 bases between them. The germline V gene encodes CDR1 KGHSH and CDR2 LQKENI. The CDR3 sequence is 15 residues long. The DNA for the CDR3 is TGTGCCAGCTCACCTACAAGGACCTGGGATGAAAAACTGTTTTTT. Its protein is CASSPTRTWDEKLFF.

The rearrangement links TRBV18 to TRBJ1-1; weak D call: TRBD1 (5 bases). V was trimmed by 3 bases and J by 1 base, leaving 6 bases between them. In germline, CDR1 is KGHSH, CDR2 LQKENI. The CDR3 runs 13 residues. As DNA, the CDR3 is TGTGCCAGCTCACCGGGGGAGAACACTGAAGCTTTCTTT. Protein product: CASSPGENTEAFF.

This clone appeared once. The chain is built from TRBV13 and TRBJ2-7; tentatively, D is TRBD2 (7 bases). Germline loops: CDR1 PRHDT, CDR2 FYEKMQ (reference sequence). The CDR3 loop spans 14 amino acids. V gave up 0 bases and J gave up 7 bases, with 13 bases separating them. Written as DNA, the CDR3 is TGTGCCAGCAGCTTAGGACAGGGTAGCGGGGAGCAGTACTTC. Its protein product is CASSLGQGSGEQYF.

The chain has TRBV29-1 and TRBJ1-1, with a possible D match to TRBD1 (5 bases). V gave up 5 bases and J gave up 4 bases, with 11 bases separating them. This CDR3 has 12 residues. Per the germline V gene, CDR1 is SQVTM and CDR2 is ANQGSEA. CDR3 DNA: TGCAGCGTTTCAAGGGGTCTCACTGAAGCTTTCTTT. It specifies CSVSRGLTEAFF.

The chain has TRBV4-1 and TRBJ2-3; D assignment may be TRBD1 or TRBD2 (5 bases each). The CDR3 totals 14 residues. Germline CDR1 and CDR2: MGHRA and YSYEKL. V was cut by 2 bases and J by 2 bases, with 8 bases left in between. For the CDR3, the DNA is TGCGCCAGCAGCCAACAGGGAGTCACAGATACGCAGTATTTT. It yields the protein CASSQQGVTDTQYF.

This clone has only a few counts. V and J are TRBV5-4 and TRBJ2-5; 8 nucleotides line up with TRBD2. V shed 0 bases and J 2 bases; nucleotides not matched to a gene: 0. In germline, CDR1 is SGHNT, CDR2 YYREEE (reference sequence). This CDR3 is built from 14 residues. CDR3 DNA sequence: TGTGCCAGCAGCTTGGGCGGGGGGCAAGAGACCCAGTACTTC. Protein sequence: CASSLGGGQETQYF.

This clone was seen a single time. The genes are TRBV2 and TRBJ2-7; TRBD2 might be the D (6 bases). This CDR3 is 14 amino acids long. V shed 4 bases and J shed 5 bases, with 15 bases lying between them. The V gene's germline CDR1 is SNHLY and CDR2 FYNNEI. The CDR3 region is CASSVPGRSDEQYF. DNA of the CDR3: TGTGCCAGCAGTGTGCCGGGGAGGTCAGACGAGCAGTACTTC.

The chain combines TRBV4-2 with TRBJ2-5; 8 nucleotides agree with TRBD2. V shed 6 bases and J 5 bases; nucleotides not matched to a gene: 8. The germline gives CDR1 LGHNA, CDR2 YNFKEQ. This CDR3 is 14 amino acids long. The CDR3 DNA reads as TGTGCCAGCAGGCCACGGGGGGGCGCGGAGACCCAGTACTTC. It translates to CASRPRGGAETQYF.

J is TRBJ1-1 and V is TRBV5-4; D is possibly TRBD1 (5 bases). The germline gives CDR1 SGHNT, CDR2 YYREEE (reference sequence). This CDR3 has 15 residues. V dropped 2 bases and J dropped 6 bases, with 17 bases sitting between them. CDR3 residues: CASSFRTGQRAEAFF. Here the CDR3 DNA reads TGTGCCAGCAGCTTCCGAACGGGGCAGAGGGCTGAAGCTTTCTTT.

This clone was picked up one time. The chain has TRBV7-3 and TRBJ2-2; 8 nucleotides match TRBD2. The germline CDR1 and CDR2 sequences are SGHTA and FQGTGA. The ends lost 5 bases at V and 4 bases at J; junction bases unmatched: 12. The CDR3 consists of 17 residues. The CDR3 DNA sequence: TGTGCCAGCAGCCCCACCGGGGGGGGCCGTGGCACCGGGGAGCTGTTTTTT. This codes for CASSPTGGGRGTGELFF.

The chain couples TRBV4-2 to TRBJ1-2; TRBD1 is a possible D gene (6 bases). Germline V lookup: CDR1 LGHNA, CDR2 YNFKEQ. Trimming removed 3 bases from V and 3 bases from J, with 8 bases in between. The CDR3 is 13 amino acids. The CDR3 region has the DNA TGTGCCAGCAGCCAGGGGGCGGACTATGGCTACACCTTC. Translating gives CASSQGADYGYTF.

This chain uses TRBV5-1 with TRBJ1-5; the match to TRBD1 covers 11 bases. V shed 4 bases, J shed 5 bases, and the junction held 5 bases outside the gene matches. The germline gives CDR1 SGHRS, CDR2 YFSETQ. This CDR3 has 15 residues. CDR3 in amino acids: CASSPGQGAYQPQHF. CDR3 sequence (DNA): TGCGCCAGCAGCCCCGGACAGGGGGCCTATCAGCCCCAGCATTTT.

V is TRBV6-6 and J is TRBJ2-7; 11 bases fit TRBD1. Germline V gene data show CDR1 as MNHNY and CDR2 as SVGAGI (reference sequence). This CDR3 is 16 amino acids long. V was pared by 5 bases and J by 4 bases, with 10 bases of the junction left unmatched. CDR3 amino acids: CASSNLGTGGDYEQYF. As DNA, the CDR3 is TGTGCCAGCAGTAACCTCGGGACAGGGGGTGATTACGAGCAGTACTTC.

The gene calls are TRBV9 and TRBJ1-4; 7 bases agree with TRBD1. The CDR3 has 15 residues. With 0 bases clipped from V and 4 bases from J, the junction kept 3 bases outside the gene matches. Germline values: CDR1 SGDLS, CDR2 YYNGEE. The DNA of the CDR3 is TGTGCCAGCAGCGTAGGAGACAGGGATAATGAAAAACTGTTTTTT. It encodes CASSVGDRDNEKLFF.